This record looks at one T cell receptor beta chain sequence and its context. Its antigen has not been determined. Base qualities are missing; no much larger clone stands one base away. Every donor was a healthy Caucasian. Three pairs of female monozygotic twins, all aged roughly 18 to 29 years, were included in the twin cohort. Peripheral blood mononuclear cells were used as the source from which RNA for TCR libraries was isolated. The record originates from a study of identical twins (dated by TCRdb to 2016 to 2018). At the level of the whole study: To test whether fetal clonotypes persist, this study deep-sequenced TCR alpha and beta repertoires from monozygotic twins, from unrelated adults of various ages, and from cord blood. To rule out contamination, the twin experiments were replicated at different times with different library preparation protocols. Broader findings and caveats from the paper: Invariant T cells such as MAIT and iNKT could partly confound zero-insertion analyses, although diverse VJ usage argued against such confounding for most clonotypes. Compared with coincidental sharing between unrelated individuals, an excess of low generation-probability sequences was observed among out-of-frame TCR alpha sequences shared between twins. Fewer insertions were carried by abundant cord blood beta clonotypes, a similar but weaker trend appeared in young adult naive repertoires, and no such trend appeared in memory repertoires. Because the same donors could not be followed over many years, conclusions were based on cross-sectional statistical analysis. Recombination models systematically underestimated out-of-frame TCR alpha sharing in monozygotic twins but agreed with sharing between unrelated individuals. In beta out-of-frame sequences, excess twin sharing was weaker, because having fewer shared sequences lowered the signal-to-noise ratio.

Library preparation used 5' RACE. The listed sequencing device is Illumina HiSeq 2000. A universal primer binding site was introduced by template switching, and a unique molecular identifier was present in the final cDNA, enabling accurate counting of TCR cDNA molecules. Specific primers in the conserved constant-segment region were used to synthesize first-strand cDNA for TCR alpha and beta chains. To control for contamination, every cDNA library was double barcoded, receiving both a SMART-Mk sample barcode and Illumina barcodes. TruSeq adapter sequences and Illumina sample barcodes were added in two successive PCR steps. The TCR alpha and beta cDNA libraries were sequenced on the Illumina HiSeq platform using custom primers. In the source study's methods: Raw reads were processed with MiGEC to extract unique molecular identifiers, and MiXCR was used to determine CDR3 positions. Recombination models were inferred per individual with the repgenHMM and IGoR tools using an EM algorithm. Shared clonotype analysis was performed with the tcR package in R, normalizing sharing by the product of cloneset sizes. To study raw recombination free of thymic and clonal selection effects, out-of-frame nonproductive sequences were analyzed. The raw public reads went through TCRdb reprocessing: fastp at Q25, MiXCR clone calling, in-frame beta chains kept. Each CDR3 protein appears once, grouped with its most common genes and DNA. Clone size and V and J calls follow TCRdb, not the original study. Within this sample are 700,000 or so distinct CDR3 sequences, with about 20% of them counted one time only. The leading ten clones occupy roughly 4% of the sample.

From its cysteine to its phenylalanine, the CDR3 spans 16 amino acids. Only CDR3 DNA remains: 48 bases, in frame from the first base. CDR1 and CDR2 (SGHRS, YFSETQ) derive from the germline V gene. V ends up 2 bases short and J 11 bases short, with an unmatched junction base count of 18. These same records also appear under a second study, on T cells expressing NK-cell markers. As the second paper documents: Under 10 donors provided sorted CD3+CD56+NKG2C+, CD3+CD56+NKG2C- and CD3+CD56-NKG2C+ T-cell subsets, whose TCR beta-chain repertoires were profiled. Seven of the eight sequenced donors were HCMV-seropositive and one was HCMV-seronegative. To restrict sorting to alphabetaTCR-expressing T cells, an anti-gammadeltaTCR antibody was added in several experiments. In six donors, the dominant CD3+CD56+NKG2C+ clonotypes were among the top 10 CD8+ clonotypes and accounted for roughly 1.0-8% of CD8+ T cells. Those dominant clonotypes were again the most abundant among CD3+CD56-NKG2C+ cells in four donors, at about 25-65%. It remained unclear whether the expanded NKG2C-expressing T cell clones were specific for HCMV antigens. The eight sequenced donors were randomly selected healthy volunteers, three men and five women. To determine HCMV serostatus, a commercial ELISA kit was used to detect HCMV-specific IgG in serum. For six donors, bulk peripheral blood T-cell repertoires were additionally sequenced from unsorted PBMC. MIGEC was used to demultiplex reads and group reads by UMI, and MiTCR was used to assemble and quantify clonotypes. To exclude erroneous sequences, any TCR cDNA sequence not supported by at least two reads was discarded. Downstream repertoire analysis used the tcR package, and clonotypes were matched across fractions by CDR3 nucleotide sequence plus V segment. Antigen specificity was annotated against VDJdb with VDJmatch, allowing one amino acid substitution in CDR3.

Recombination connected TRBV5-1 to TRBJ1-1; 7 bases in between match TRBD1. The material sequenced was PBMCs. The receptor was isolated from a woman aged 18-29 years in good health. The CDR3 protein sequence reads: CASSFSGTALANGAFF. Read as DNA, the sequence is TGCGCCAGCAGCTTCTCCGGGACAGCACTCGCCAACGGGGCTTTCTTT.